This T cell receptor beta chain was documented in a study of blood T cell repertoires in COVID-19. Study overall: Samples of COVID-19 (acute and convalescent) were obtained from the United States, Italy and Spain.

CDR3 length: 18 amino acids. The data were produced by immunoSEQ multiplex PCR, yet TCRdb's version contains in-frame clones alone and is incomplete. The sample has roughly 570,000 clones; less than 90% are singletons. This TCR came from a woman aged 50 to 65 with COVID-19, enrolled during active disease. Sequencing input: peripheral blood. The rearrangement links TRBV21-1 to TRBJ1-1; TRBD1 is the table's D call and was not checked against the DNA. TRBV21-1 has pseudogene status. The CDR3 nucleotides read TGTGCCAGCAGCAACCCGACAGGGGAGGATATTAAGGGGGCTGAAGCTTTCTTT. Protein: CASSNPTGEDIKGAEAFF.